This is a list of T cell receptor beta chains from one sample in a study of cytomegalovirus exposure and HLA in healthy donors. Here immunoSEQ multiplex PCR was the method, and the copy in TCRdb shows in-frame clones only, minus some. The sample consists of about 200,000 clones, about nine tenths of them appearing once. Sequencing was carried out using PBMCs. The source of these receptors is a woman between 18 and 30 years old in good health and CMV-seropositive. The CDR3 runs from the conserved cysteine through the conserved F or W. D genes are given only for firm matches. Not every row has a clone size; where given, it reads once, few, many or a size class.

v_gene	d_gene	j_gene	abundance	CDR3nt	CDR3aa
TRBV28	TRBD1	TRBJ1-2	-	TGTGCCAGCAGTCCGCCGGACAGGGGGCTTGATGGCTACACCTTC	CASSPPDRGLDGYTF
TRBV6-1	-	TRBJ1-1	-	TGTGCCAGCAGTGAAATGCAGGGGAACACTGAAGCTTTCTTT	CASSEMQGNTEAFF
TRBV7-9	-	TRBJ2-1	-	TGTGCCAGCAGCCTCGGACAGTACAATGAGCAGTTCTTC	CASSLGQYNEQFF
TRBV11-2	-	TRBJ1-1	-	TGTGCCAGCAGCTTAAACAGGGCTGAAGCTTTCTTT	CASSLNRAEAFF
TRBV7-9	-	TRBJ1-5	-	TGTGCCAGCAGCTTAGGAGGGCAACAGCCCCAGCATTTT	CASSLGGQQPQHF
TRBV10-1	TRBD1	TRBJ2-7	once	TGCGCCAGCGGGGGACAGGGATCGTGGGAGCAGTACTTC	CASGGQGSWEQYF
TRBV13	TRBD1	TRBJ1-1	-	TGTGCCAGCAGCTTAGTAGTCAGGGACAGGGGTTTAATGGACACTGAAGCTTTCTTT	CASSLVVRDRGLMDTEAFF
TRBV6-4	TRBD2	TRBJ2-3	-	TGTGCCAGCAGTCTGACTAGCGGGAGCACAGATACGCAGTATTTT	CASSLTSGSTDTQYF
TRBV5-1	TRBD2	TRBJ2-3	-	TGCGCCAGCAGTGAGACTAGCGGGAGACCAGATACGCAGTATTTT	CASSETSGRPDTQYF
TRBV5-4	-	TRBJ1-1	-	TGTGCCAGCAGCCCCCCGGCGGGGTTAGGGAGCACTGAAGCTTTCTTT	CASSPPAGLGSTEAFF
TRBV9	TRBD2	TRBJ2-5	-	TGTGCCAGCAGCGAGGGACTAGCGGGGATCCAGACCCAGTACTTC	CASSEGLAGIQTQYF
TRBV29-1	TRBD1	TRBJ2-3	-	TGCAGCGTTGTACAGGGGGCCCTGTCGGGAAGACCAGATACGCAGTATTTT	CSVVQGALSGRPDTQYF
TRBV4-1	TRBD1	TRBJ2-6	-	TGCGCCAGCGACAGGGGCTCCGGGGCCAACGTCCTGACTTTC	CASDRGSGANVLTF
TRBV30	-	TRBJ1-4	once	TGTGCCTGGAGTGTACACCTTTCAGGGTCTACGGAAAAACTGTTTTTT	CAWSVHLSGSTEKLFF
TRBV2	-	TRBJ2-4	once	TGTGCCAGCAGTACAGGGACCAAAAACATTCAGTACTTC	CASSTGTKNIQYF
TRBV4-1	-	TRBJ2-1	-	TGCGCCAGCAGCCCTACTTTCCGGGACACCTACAATGAGCAGTTCTTC	CASSPTFRDTYNEQFF
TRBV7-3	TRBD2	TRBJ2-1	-	TGTGCCAGCAGCTTTTTCCAGCGGGAGGGCTACAATGAGCAGTTCTTC	CASSFFQREGYNEQFF
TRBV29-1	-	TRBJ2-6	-	TGCAGCGTTGAAGTTGGAGGATACTCTGGGGCCAACGTCCTGACTTTC	CSVEVGGYSGANVLTF
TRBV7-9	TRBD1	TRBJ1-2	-	TGTGCCAGCAGCGATACCGGGACAGGGCCTTCGGATGGCTACACCTTC	CASSDTGTGPSDGYTF
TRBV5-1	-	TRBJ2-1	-	TGCGCCAGCAGCTTGGACTCGTCGCGCCTGTCTGAGCAGTTCTTC	CASSLDSSRLSEQFF
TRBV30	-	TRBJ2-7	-	TGTGCCTGGAGTGTAGGGGGTCTCCCCTACGAGCAGTACTTC	CAWSVGGLPYEQYF
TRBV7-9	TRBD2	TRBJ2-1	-	TGTGCCAGCAGCTTAGAGATTAGCGGGAGGGGCAATGAGCAGTTCTTC	CASSLEISGRGNEQFF
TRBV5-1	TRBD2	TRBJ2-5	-	TGCGCCAGCAGACGTACTAGCGGTGGGTTACAAGAGACCCAGTACTTC	CASRRTSGGLQETQYF
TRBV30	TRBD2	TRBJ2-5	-	TGTGCCTGGAAATTAGCGGGTACAGAGACCCAGTACTTC	CAWKLAGTETQYF
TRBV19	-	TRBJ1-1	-	TGTGCCAGTAGTATGGGCGGGACTCAAGAAGCTTTCTTT	CASSMGGTQEAFF
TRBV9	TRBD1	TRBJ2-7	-	TGTGCCAGCAGCGTAGACAGGGGCTCCTACGAGCAGTACTTC	CASSVDRGSYEQYF
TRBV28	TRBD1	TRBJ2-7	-	TGTGCCAGCACTAAGATACCGGGACAGGGGGCGGACGAGCAGTACTTC	CASTKIPGQGADEQYF
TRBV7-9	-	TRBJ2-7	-	TGTGCCAGCAGCCAGAAACAGGGAGAGTACGAGCAGTACTTC	CASSQKQGEYEQYF
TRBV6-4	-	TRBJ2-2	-	TGTGCCAGCAGCCGACAGAGCTTCAACACCGGGGAGCTGTTTTTT	CASSRQSFNTGELFF
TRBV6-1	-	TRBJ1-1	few	TGTGCCAGCAGTGAGGCAGGACATTCTGAAGCTTTCTTT	CASSEAGHSEAFF
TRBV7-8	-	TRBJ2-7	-	TGTGCCAGCAGCTTTTATTTCTACGAGCAGTACTTC	CASSFYFYEQYF
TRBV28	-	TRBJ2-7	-	TGTGCCAGCTCTCTCTCGGGGGTGGCCTACGAGCAGTACTTC	CASSLSGVAYEQYF
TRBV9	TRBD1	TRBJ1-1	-	TGTGCCAGCAGCACTCGGGACAGTTTGAACACTGAAGCTTTCTTT	CASSTRDSLNTEAFF
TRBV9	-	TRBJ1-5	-	TGTGCCAGCAGCGTAGCCGGGAGCGAGCCCCAGCATTTT	CASSVAGSEPQHF
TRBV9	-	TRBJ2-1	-	TGTGCCAGCAGCTCCCCCCCTGTGAGAGAGCAGTTCTTC	CASSSPPVREQFF
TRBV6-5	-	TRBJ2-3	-	TGTGCCAGCAGTTACTTGAGGGGGTCTGGCACAGATACGCAGTATTTT	CASSYLRGSGTDTQYF
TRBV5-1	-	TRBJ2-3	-	TGCGCCAGCAGCTTGATTCCGGAGAGCACAGATACGCAGTATTTT	CASSLIPESTDTQYF
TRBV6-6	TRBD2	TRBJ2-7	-	TGTGCCAGCACTGATACTAGCGGGAGCTCCTACGAGCAGTACTTC	CASTDTSGSSYEQYF
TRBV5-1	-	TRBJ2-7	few	TGCGCCAGCAGCTTGGAGGGAGGAGTTTACGAGCAGTACTTC	CASSLEGGVYEQYF
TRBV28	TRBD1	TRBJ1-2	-	TGTGCCAGCAGTCAACCGACAGGGAAGATTTCTAACTATGGCTACACCTTC	CASSQPTGKISNYGYTF
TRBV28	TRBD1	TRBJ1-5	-	TGTGCCAGCAGTTCCGGGACAGGGGGCCCCCGCAATCAGCCCCAGCATTTT	CASSSGTGGPRNQPQHF
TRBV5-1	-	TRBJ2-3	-	TGCGCCAGCAGCTTGGAGTTAGCCCTATCAGATACGCAGTATTTT	CASSLELALSDTQYF
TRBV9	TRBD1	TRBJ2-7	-	TGTGCCAGCAGCCCAGGACAGGGGCCCAGTTACGAGCAGTACTTC	CASSPGQGPSYEQYF
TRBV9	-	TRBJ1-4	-	TGTGCCAGCAGCGTAAGGGGATACAATGAAAAACTGTTTTTT	CASSVRGYNEKLFF
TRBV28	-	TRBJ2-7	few	TGTGCCAGCAGCCAGGGGGGCACCTACGAGCAGTACTTC	CASSQGGTYEQYF
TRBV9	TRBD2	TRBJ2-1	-	TGTGCCAGCAGCGTCCAGCGGGAGTCCTACAATGAGCAGTTCTTC	CASSVQRESYNEQFF
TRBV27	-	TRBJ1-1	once	TGTGCCAGCAGTTTATCAGGGGACACTGAAGCTTTCTTT	CASSLSGDTEAFF
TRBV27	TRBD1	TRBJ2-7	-	TGTGCCAGCAGTTTATATTTAGGGGGGACAGGGCCCTACGAGCAGTACTTC	CASSLYLGGTGPYEQYF
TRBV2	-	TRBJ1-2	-	TGTGCCAGCAGTGAAGTCGGGTCGGGGTATGGCTACACCTTC	CASSEVGSGYGYTF
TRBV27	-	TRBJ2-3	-	TGTGCCAGCAGTTTACTCCCCACAGATACGCAGTATTTT	CASSLLPTDTQYF
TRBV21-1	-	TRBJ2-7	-	TGTGCCAGCAGCACGACAGGGGGTTACGAGCAGTACTTC	CASSTTGGYEQYF
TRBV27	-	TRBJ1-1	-	TGTGCCAGCAGTTTATTACCCAGGGGCCCCAAGAACACTGAAGCTTTCTTT	CASSLLPRGPKNTEAFF
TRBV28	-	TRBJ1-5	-	TGTGCCAGCAGTTCGACGCCGGGGAGGGACGAGGGTAATAGCAATCAGCCCCAGCATTTT	CASSSTPGRDEGNSNQPQHF